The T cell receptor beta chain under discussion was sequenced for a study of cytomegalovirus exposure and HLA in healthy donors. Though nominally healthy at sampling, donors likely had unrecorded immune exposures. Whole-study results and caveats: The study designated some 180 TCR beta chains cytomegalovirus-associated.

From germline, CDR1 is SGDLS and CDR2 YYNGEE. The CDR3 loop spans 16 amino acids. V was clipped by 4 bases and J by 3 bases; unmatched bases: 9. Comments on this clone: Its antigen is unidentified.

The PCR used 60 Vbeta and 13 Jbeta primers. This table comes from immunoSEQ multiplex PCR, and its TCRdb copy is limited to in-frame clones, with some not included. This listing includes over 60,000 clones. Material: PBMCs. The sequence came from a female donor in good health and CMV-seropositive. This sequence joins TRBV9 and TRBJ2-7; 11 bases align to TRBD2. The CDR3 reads CASSNLTSGRIYEQYF. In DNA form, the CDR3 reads TGTGCCAGCAGCAACCTTACTAGCGGGAGAATCTACGAGCAGTACTTC. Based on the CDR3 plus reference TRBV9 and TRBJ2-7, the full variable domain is DSGVTQTPKHLITATGQRVTLRCSPRSGDLSVYWYQQSLDQGLQFLIQYYNGEERAKGNILERFSAQQFPDLHSELNLSSLELGDSALYFCASSNLTSGRIYEQYFGPGTRLTVT.